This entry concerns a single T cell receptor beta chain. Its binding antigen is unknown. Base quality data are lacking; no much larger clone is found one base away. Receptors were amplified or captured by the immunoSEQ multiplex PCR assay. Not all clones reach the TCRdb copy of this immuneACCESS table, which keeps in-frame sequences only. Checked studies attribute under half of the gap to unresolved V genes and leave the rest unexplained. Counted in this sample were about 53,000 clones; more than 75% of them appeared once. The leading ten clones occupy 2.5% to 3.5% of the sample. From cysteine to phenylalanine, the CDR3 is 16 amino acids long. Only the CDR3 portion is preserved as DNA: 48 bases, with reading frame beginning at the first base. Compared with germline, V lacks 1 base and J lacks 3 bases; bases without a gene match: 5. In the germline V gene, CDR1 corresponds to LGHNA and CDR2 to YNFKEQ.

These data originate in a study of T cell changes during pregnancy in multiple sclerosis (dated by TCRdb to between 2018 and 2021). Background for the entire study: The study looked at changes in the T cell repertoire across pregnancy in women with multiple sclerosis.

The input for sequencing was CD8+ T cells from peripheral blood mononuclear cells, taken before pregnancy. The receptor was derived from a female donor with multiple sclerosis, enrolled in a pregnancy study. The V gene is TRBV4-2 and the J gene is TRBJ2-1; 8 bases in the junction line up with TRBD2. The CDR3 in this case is CASSQVDGGGYNEQFF. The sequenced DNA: TGTGCCAGCAGCCAAGTGGACGGGGGGGGCTACAATGAGCAGTTCTTC.